A single T cell receptor beta chain is shown here with its context. Its antigen remains unknown. The donors were members of the validation cohort, which comprised about 120 subjects and was separate from the first cohort of about 700 subjects. Data came from immunoSEQ multiplex PCR; TCRdb stores just in-frame clones and leaves some out. Among about 120,000 clones listed, around nine tenths were seen once. These data are taken from a study of cytomegalovirus exposure and HLA in healthy donors. Study conclusions and caveats: A later analysis found first-cohort TCR clusters tended to co-occur in the 120 or so validation repertoires. The study designated 150 or so TCR beta chains cytomegalovirus-associated.

Source material: PBMCs. This clonotype was obtained from a man between 18 and 29 years old in good health and CMV-seropositive.

CDR3 region: CASSLGYSRNSPLHF. DNA for the CDR3: TGTGCCAGCAGCTTAGGATACAGTCGAAATTCACCCCTCCACTTT. This chain uses TRBV11-2 with TRBJ1-6; no reliable D call. V was pared by 1 base and J by 7 bases, with 11 bases between. This CDR3 has 15 residues. CDR1 and CDR2 from the germline V gene are SGHAT and FQNNGV.